This entry describes one T cell receptor beta chain. This record comes from a study of shared clonotypes between healthy human individuals. Profiled with immunoSEQ multiplex PCR; TCRdb holds only in-frame clones, not every one. The table shows roughly 450,000 clones, with 75% to 85% occurring only once. This CDR3 comprises 13 residues. V was pared by 2 bases and J by 5 bases, with 6 bases between. The germline V gene encodes CDR1 SGHTA and CDR2 FQGTGA. Sequences were obtained from PBMCs. The chain employs TRBV7-3 and TRBJ2-2; D not resolved. This clonotype was sampled from a woman aged 40-49 years in good health. Some clones in this sample may be carry-over from other donors' samples. CDR3 region: CASSLLVTGELFF. In DNA, the CDR3 is TGTGCCAGCAGCTTACTAGTAACCGGGGAGCTGTTTTTT.